The entry that follows covers one T cell receptor beta chain sequence. This entry is derived from a study of blood T cell repertoires in COVID-19. On the study more broadly: The samples span acute and convalescent COVID-19 from the United States, Italy and Spain. PBMCs, B-cell-depleted T cells, or T cells provided the cDNA or gDNA that made up the material.

In the original processing: Amplification of reference gene primers provided the estimated nucleated cell counts. The table came from immunoSEQ multiplex PCR; TCRdb's copy has only in-frame clones and leaves some out. That table furnishes V, J and clone size, whereas the DNA furnished D and trimming. This table holds under 200,000 clones, 89% found once. Cohort 3 recovered donors had two negative PCRs, clearance, or symptom resolution. Germline CDR1 is SGHDN and CDR2 is FVKESK. The CDR3 has 15 amino acids. Trimming at V came to 1 base and at J to 1 base, leaving 3 bases not matched to a gene. This TCR came from a young woman who had recovered from COVID-19. The sequenced sample consisted of PBMCs or T cells enriched from blood (not recorded which). V and J are TRBV14 and TRBJ2-7; 8 bases map to TRBD1. Here the CDR3 reads CASSQGWTGSYEQYF. As DNA, the CDR3 is TGTGCCAGCAGCCAAGGGTGGACAGGGTCCTACGAGCAGTACTTC.